The rows below give T cell receptor beta chains drawn from one sample of a study of cytomegalovirus exposure and HLA in healthy donors. Method: immunoSEQ multiplex PCR; TCRdb's copy keeps in-frame clones and lacks some. The sample holds 150,000 to 200,000 clones, 75% to 90% seen once. Specimen: PBMCs. The receptors were sampled from a man younger than 35 in good health and CMV-seropositive. CDR3s include the opening cysteine and the closing phenylalanine or tryptophan. Each record gives: V gene, D gene, clone size, J gene, CDR3 protein, CDR3 DNA. A D gene is named only where the DNA matches it firmly. Only some rows state a clone size, as once, few, many or a class for expanded clones.

>TRBV7-8|TRBD1|NA|TRBJ1-5
CASSLGRGPNQPQHF
TGTGCCAGCAGCTTGGGCAGGGGGCCCAATCAGCCCCAGCATTTT
>TRBV15|NA|NA|TRBJ2-7
CATSREWPGRRMPYEQYF
TGTGCCACCAGCAGAGAATGGCCGGGAAGAAGGATGCCCTACGAGCAGTACTTC
>TRBV4-3|TRBD2|few|TRBJ2-3
CASSQAGTSGVTDTQYF
TGCGCCAGCAGCCAAGCCGGGACTAGCGGTGTCACAGATACGCAGTATTTT
>TRBV28|NA|once|TRBJ2-5
CASRKQRQQETQYF
TGTGCCAGCAGAAAGCAACGTCAACAAGAGACCCAGTACTTC
>TRBV5-1|NA|few|TRBJ2-7
CASSLDYSLGEQYF
TGCGCCAGCAGCTTGGATTACAGCTTGGGCGAGCAGTACTTC
>TRBV12-5|TRBD2|NA|TRBJ2-1
CASGEGLGSTGEQFF
TGTGCTAGTGGTGAGGGACTAGGGTCCACGGGTGAGCAGTTCTTC
>TRBV5-4|TRBD2|NA|TRBJ2-1
CASSRGLAEGNEQFF
TGTGCCAGCAGCCGTGGACTAGCGGAAGGGAATGAGCAGTTCTTC
>TRBV28|TRBD2|NA|TRBJ2-6
CASSFGAGVGGANVLTF
TGTGCCAGCAGTTTCGGCGCGGGAGTGGGCGGGGCCAACGTCCTGACTTTC
>TRBV30|NA|once|TRBJ2-7
CAWRPDRVSLYEQYF
TGTGCCTGGAGGCCCGACAGAGTTTCTCTCTACGAGCAGTACTTC
>TRBV27|NA|NA|TRBJ1-2
CASKSRGQGSYGYTF
TGTGCCAGCAAGTCAAGGGGACAAGGGAGCTATGGCTACACCTTC
>TRBV1|NA|NA|TRBJ1-2
CTSSQVSQGYGYTF
TGCACCAGCAGCCAAGTTTCACAGGGCTATGGCTACACCTTC
>TRBV7-3|NA|few|TRBJ1-1
CASSLTRNMNTEAFF
TGTGCCAGCAGCTTAACCAGGAACATGAACACTGAAGCTTTCTTT
>TRBV15|NA|NA|TRBJ2-6
CATSRDRSGANVLTF
TGTGCCACCAGCAGAGATCGCTCTGGGGCCAACGTCCTGACTTTC
>TRBV11-3|TRBD2|NA|TRBJ2-3
CASSLEPAREGKNTQYF
TGTGCCAGCAGCTTAGAGCCCGCACGGGAGGGGAAAAATACGCAGTATTTT
>TRBV5-1|TRBD2|NA|TRBJ2-2
CASSLAFAGGPEELFF
TGCGCCAGCAGCTTGGCCTTTGCGGGAGGGCCCGAGGAGCTGTTTTTT
>TRBV7-6|TRBD1|NA|TRBJ1-1
CASSLGMGAGGILNTEAFF
TGTGCCAGCAGCTTAGGGATGGGAGCAGGGGGCATACTGAACACTGAAGCTTTCTTT
>TRBV6-6|NA|once|TRBJ2-2
CASSQTGTGELFF
TGTGCCAGCAGCCAGACGGGCACCGGGGAGCTGTTTTTT
>TRBV21-1|NA|NA|TRBJ2-7
CASSNGPPGDEQYF
TGTGCCAGCAGCAATGGTCCCCCAGGGGACGAGCAGTACTTC
>TRBV4-2|NA|NA|TRBJ2-6
CASSQEESSGANVLTF
TGTGCCAGCAGCCAAGAGGAGTCCTCTGGGGCCAACGTCCTGACTTTC
>TRBV29-1|NA|NA|TRBJ1-2
CSAGGIFDYGYTF
TGCAGCGCGGGGGGAATTTTTGACTATGGCTACACCTTC
>TRBV5-1|TRBD1|NA|TRBJ1-1
CASSSGQGFTEAFF
TGCGCCAGCAGCAGTGGACAGGGATTCACTGAAGCTTTCTTT
>TRBV5-1|TRBD2|NA|TRBJ2-7
CASSSTSGRAGEQYF
TGCGCCAGCAGCTCGACTAGCGGGAGGGCCGGGGAGCAGTACTTC
>TRBV4-3|NA|NA|TRBJ2-5
CASSQDVVFGETQYF
TGCGCCAGCAGCCAAGATGTTGTTTTCGGAGAGACCCAGTACTTC
>TRBV7-2|NA|NA|TRBJ1-2
CASSLGGDYGYTF
TGTGCCAGCAGCTTGGGAGGGGACTATGGCTACACCTTC
>TRBV4-1|TRBD2|NA|TRBJ2-1
CASSQPLAGGPFNEQFF
TGCGCCAGCAGCCAACCTTTAGCGGGAGGGCCTTTTAATGAGCAGTTCTTC
>TRBV4-2|NA|NA|TRBJ2-1
CASSQASGPSSYNEQFF
TGTGCCAGCAGCCAAGCGAGCGGGCCCAGCTCCTACAATGAGCAGTTCTTC
>TRBV7-2|NA|few|TRBJ1-5
CASSLGPGENQPQHF
TGTGCCAGCAGCTTAGGGCCAGGGGAAAATCAGCCCCAGCATTTT
>TRBV27|TRBD1|NA|TRBJ2-7
CATRVIPGQGQIYEQYF
TGTGCCACTCGGGTTATTCCGGGACAGGGACAAATTTACGAGCAGTACTTC
>TRBV5-4|NA|NA|TRBJ2-7
CASSLLGLPQTYEQYF
TGTGCCAGCAGCTTGCTAGGTCTACCCCAAACCTACGAGCAGTACTTC
>TRBV27|TRBD2|NA|TRBJ2-7
CASSCLTSGTASYEQYF
TGTGCCAGCAGTTGCCTGACTAGCGGGACGGCTTCCTACGAGCAGTACTTC
>TRBV5-4|NA|NA|TRBJ2-5
CASSLRQDGETQYF
TGTGCCAGCAGCTTGCGGCAAGACGGGGAGACCCAGTACTTC
>TRBV5-1|NA|NA|TRBJ2-7
CASSLVTPGSWREQYF
TGCGCCAGCAGCTTGGTAACCCCCGGATCGTGGAGAGAGCAGTACTTC
>TRBV28|NA|NA|TRBJ1-3
CASSLDSSAAGYAIYF
TGTGCCAGCAGTTTAGATTCTTCAGCCGCGGGATACGCCATATATTTT
>TRBV6-1|NA|NA|TRBJ2-4
CASSEHIEGAKNIQYF
TGTGCCAGCAGTGAACATATAGAGGGAGCCAAAAACATTCAGTACTTC
>TRBV5-6|NA|NA|TRBJ2-2
CASSLSGLGTGELFF
TGTGCCAGCAGCTTGAGCGGACTGGGCACCGGGGAGCTGTTTTTT
>TRBV29-1|TRBD2|once|TRBJ2-5
CSVGESGIETQYF
TGCAGCGTTGGAGAGAGCGGGATTGAGACCCAGTACTTC
>TRBV29-1|TRBD1|NA|TRBJ2-7
CSVWTGHEQYF
TGCAGCGTCTGGACAGGGCACGAGCAGTACTTC
>TRBV19|TRBD1|NA|TRBJ2-1
CAMGQGSYNEQFF
TGTGCCATGGGACAGGGATCCTACAATGAGCAGTTCTTC
>TRBV21-1|NA|NA|TRBJ1-1
CASSKGGNTEAFF
TGTGCCAGCAGCAAAGGCGGGAACACTGAAGCTTTCTTT
>TRBV23-1|TRBD2|once|TRBJ2-7
CASSLPRGLGEQYF
TGCGCCAGCAGTCTCCCGAGGGGACTAGGCGAGCAGTACTTC
>TRBV25-1|TRBD2|NA|TRBJ2-3
CASRFGRAVTDTQYF
TGTGCCAGCAGGTTCGGGAGGGCCGTGACGGATACGCAGTATTTT
>TRBV9|TRBD2|NA|TRBJ2-1
CASGPGGNEQFF
TGTGCCAGCGGACCGGGGGGGAATGAGCAGTTCTTC
>TRBV18|NA|few|TRBJ2-3
CASSHQGTDTQYF
TGTGCCAGCTCACACCAGGGGACAGATACGCAGTATTTT
>TRBV2|TRBD2|NA|TRBJ2-7
CASRGLAGNYEQYF
TGTGCCAGCAGGGGACTAGCGGGAAACTACGAGCAGTACTTC
>TRBV5-1|NA|NA|TRBJ1-2
CASSFGGLGLYTF
TGCGCCAGCAGCTTCGGAGGGTTGGGGCTCTACACCTTC
>TRBV7-2|TRBD1|NA|TRBJ1-5
CASSLVYRGDQPQHF
TGTGCCAGCAGCTTAGTCTACAGGGGGGATCAGCCCCAGCATTTT
>TRBV6-1|NA|NA|TRBJ1-2
CASSRGYGYTF
TGTGCCAGCTCCCGCGGCTATGGCTACACCTTC
>TRBV5-1|NA|once|TRBJ2-7
CASSRLRDSISYEQYF
TGCGCCAGCAGTCGACTTCGGGACTCGATCTCCTACGAGCAGTACTTC
>TRBV18|TRBD1|NA|TRBJ1-1
CASSSSDRANTEAFF
TGTGCCAGCTCATCCTCCGACAGGGCGAACACTGAAGCTTTCTTT
>TRBV7-2|NA|NA|TRBJ1-1
CASSSQQGFDTEAFF
TGTGCCAGCAGCAGCCAACAGGGTTTCGACACTGAAGCTTTCTTT
>TRBV27|NA|NA|TRBJ1-2
CASSREPGQNNLANYGYTF
TGTGCCAGCAGCCGCGAGCCAGGACAGAATAATTTAGCTAACTATGGCTACACCTTC
>TRBV30|NA|NA|TRBJ1-2
CAWSTRPLDYGYTF
TGTGCCTGGAGTACCCGTCCCCTAGACTATGGCTACACCTTC
>TRBV11-2|NA|NA|TRBJ2-7
CASSQPQTLVSYEQYF
TGTGCCAGCAGCCAGCCACAGACCCTCGTCTCCTACGAGCAGTACTTC
>TRBV18|TRBD2|NA|TRBJ2-1
CASSRSGTSYNEQFF
TGTGCCAGCTCACGGTCCGGGACTAGTTACAATGAGCAGTTCTTC
>TRBV6-1|NA|NA|TRBJ1-5
CASSDRSNQPQHF
TGTGCCAGCAGTGACAGGAGCAATCAGCCCCAGCATTTT
>TRBV6-5|TRBD2|NA|TRBJ2-1
CASAGLAGNEQFF
TGTGCCAGCGCCGGACTAGCGGGCAATGAGCAGTTCTTC
>TRBV5-1|TRBD2|NA|TRBJ2-1
CASRDTSGRPSEQFF
TGCGCCAGCAGGGACACTAGCGGGAGGCCGAGTGAGCAGTTCTTC